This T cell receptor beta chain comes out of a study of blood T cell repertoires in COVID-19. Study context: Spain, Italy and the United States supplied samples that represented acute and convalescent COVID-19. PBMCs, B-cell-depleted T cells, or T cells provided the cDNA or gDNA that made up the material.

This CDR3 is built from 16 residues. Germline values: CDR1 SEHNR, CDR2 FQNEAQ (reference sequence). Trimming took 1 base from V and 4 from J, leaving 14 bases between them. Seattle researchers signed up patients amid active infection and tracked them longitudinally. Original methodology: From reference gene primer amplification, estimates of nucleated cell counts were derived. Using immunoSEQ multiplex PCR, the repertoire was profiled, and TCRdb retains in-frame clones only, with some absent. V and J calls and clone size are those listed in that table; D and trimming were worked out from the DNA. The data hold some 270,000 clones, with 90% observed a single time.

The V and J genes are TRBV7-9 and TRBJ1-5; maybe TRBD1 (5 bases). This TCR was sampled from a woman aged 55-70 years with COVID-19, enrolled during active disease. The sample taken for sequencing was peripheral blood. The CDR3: CASSLVGGKGNQPQHF. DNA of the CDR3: TGTGCCAGCAGCTTAGTGGGGGGAAAAGGGAATCAGCCCCAGCATTTT.